This T cell receptor (beta chain) came from a study of human T cells and chemical hapten exposure. MiXCR, applied by TCRdb to the RACE reads, yields one record per CDR3 protein. This table holds some 120,000 distinct CDR3 sequences, 9.5% to 13% found once. Per germline, CDR1 SGHTA and CDR2 FQGNSA. V lost 10 bases, J lost 4 bases, and 8 bases lay in between. The CDR3 has 11 amino acids. Documented time point: patch test 1, 2 weeks after DPC sensitization. The treatment here: therapeutic diphenylcyclopropenone sensitization with weekly scalp DPC. This clonotype occurred many times. V is TRBV7-2 and J is TRBJ2-1; D unclear. Sequences were derived from whole blood, sampled in connection with sensitization to the hapten diphenylcyclopropenone (DPC). The clonotype originates from a woman between 50 and 59 years old with alopecia areata. Some clones in this sample may be carry-over from other donors' samples. The CDR3 DNA reads as TGTGCCACCACCAATTACAATGAGCAGTTCTTC. It specifies CATTNYNEQFF.